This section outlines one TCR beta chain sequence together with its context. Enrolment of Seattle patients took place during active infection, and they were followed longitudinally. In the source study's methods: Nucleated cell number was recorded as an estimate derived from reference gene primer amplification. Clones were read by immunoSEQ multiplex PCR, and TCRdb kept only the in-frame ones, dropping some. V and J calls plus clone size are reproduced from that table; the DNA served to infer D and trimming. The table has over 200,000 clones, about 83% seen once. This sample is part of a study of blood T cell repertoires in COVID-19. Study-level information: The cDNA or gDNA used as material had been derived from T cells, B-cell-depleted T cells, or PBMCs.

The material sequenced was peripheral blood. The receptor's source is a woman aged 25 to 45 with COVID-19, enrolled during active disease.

Written as DNA, the CDR3 is TGTGCCAGCAGCTTGACTAGCGGGGGGGCCGGGTCGCAGTATTTT. This sequence encodes CASSLTSGGAGSQYF. The chain has TRBV7-3 and TRBJ2-3; 14 bases map to TRBD2. V shed 3 bases, J shed 10 bases, and the junction held 6 bases outside the gene matches. CDR1 SGHTA and CDR2 FQGTGA come from the germline V gene. The CDR3 loop spans 15 amino acids.